Below are 7 T cell receptor beta chains sequenced from a single sample in a study of T cell responses to AZD1222 COVID-19 vaccine. TCRdb's copy holds only in-frame clones and misses some; the assay was immunoSEQ multiplex PCR. The data show about 260,000 clones, approximately 93% seen once. This specimen was peripheral blood, taken on day 0 of AZD1222 vaccination. These TCRs come from an adult in good health.

The chain recombines TRBV3-1 (or the pseudogene TRBV3-2) with TRBJ2-5; the D gene is possibly TRBD2 (6 bases). The CDR3 runs to 16 residues. V was shortened by 2 bases and J by 4 bases, with 17 bases between the two germline ends. Germline CDR1 is LGHDT and CDR2 is YNNKEL (reference sequence). The CDR3 nucleotides are TGTGCCAGCAGCCAATTCTCCGGGAGACATCCAGAGACCCAGTACTTC. It codes for CASSQFSGRHPETQYF.

The V and J genes are TRBV3-1 (or the pseudogene TRBV3-2) and TRBJ1-1; D is perhaps TRBD1 (6 bases). Deletions cut 4 bases from V and 5 bases from J, with 11 bases between. Germline V gives CDR1 LGHDT, CDR2 YNNKEL (reference sequence). The CDR3 has 13 amino acids. The CDR3 protein is CASSRGQLTEAFF. DNA of the CDR3: TGTGCCAGCAGCCGTGGACAGCTGACTGAAGCTTTCTTT.

This chain connects TRBV7-2 to TRBJ2-7, with D perhaps matching TRBD1 (6 bases). The CDR3 covers 15 residues. Trimming took 4 bases from V and 5 from J, leaving 18 bases between them. Germline V gene sequence: CDR1 SGHTA, CDR2 FQGNSA. The CDR3: CASSYPRGSGNEQYF. The CDR3, as DNA: TGTGCCAGCAGCTACCCGAGGGGGTCGGGAAACGAGCAGTACTTC.

The chain uses TRBV29-1 and TRBJ2-5, with TRBD1 identical over 8 bases. Losses at the gene ends were 3 bases for V and 2 bases for J; bases not matched to a gene: 5. Germline V gene data show CDR1 as SQVTM and CDR2 as ANQGSEA. This CDR3 contains 14 residues. CDR3 protein: CSVDLTGAQETQYF. CDR3 DNA: TGCAGCGTTGATCTGACAGGGGCTCAAGAGACCCAGTACTTC. Looking up the rest from reference TRBV29-1 and TRBJ2-5 gives the full variable domain: SAVISQKPSRDICQRGTSLTIQCQVDSQVTMMFWYRQQPGQSLTLIATANQGSEATYESGFVIDKFPISRPNLTFSTLTVSNMSPEDSSIYLCSVDLTGAQETQYFGPGTRLLVL.

The V and J genes are TRBV28 and TRBJ1-1; TRBD1 is a possible D gene (6 bases). The CDR3 extends over 13 amino acids. V was clipped by 9 bases and J by 0 bases, with 11 bases between them. In germline, CDR1 is MDHEN, CDR2 SYDVKM. CDR3 bases: TGTGCCAGTCAGGGGACCCTGAACACTGAAGCTTTCTTT. It specifies CASQGTLNTEAFF. The complete variable domain, with remaining parts taken from reference TRBV28 and TRBJ1-1, reads DVKVTQSSRYLVKRTGEKVFLECVQDMDHENMFWYRQDPGLGLRLIYFSYDVKMKEKGDIPEGYSVSREKKERFSLILESASTNQTSMYLCASQGTLNTEAFFGQGTRLTVV.

Written as DNA, the CDR3 is TGTGCCAGCAGCCCGAGGGAGGGAGAGACCCAGTACTTC. It translates to CASSPREGETQYF. The gene calls are TRBV3-1 (or the pseudogene TRBV3-2) and TRBJ2-5, with 7 bases lining up with TRBD2. The CDR3 contains 13 residues. The germline V gene encodes CDR1 LGHDT and CDR2 YNNKEL (reference sequence). V shed 4 bases, J shed 4 bases, and the junction held 3 bases outside the gene matches.

V usage is TRBV2 and J usage is TRBJ1-2; D is ambiguous. CDR1 is SNHLY, CDR2 FYNNEI, per germline. This CDR3 comprises 14 residues. V was shortened by 1 base and J by 2 bases, with 8 bases between the two germline ends. CDR3 loop: CASSEEGRNYGYTF. The CDR3 DNA follows: TGTGCCAGCAGTGAAGAAGGACGGAACTATGGCTACACCTTC. The full variable domain, in which reference TRBV2 and TRBJ1-2 provide the parts outside the CDR3, is EPEVTQTPSHQVTQMGQEVILRCVPISNHLYFYWYRQILGQKVEFLVSFYNNEISEKSEIFDDQFSVERPDGSNFTLKIRSTKLEDSAMYFCASSEEGRNYGYTFGSGTRLTVV.